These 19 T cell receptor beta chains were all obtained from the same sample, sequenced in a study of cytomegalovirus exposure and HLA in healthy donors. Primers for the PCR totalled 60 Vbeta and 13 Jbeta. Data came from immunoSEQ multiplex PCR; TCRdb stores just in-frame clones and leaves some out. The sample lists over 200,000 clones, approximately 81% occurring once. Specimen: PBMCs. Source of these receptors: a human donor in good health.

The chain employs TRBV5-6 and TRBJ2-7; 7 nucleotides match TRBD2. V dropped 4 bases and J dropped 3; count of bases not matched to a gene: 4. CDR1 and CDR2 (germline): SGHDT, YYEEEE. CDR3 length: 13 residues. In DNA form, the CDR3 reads TGTGCCAGCAGCCCCCGGGACTACTACGAGCAGTACTTC. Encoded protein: CASSPRDYYEQYF.

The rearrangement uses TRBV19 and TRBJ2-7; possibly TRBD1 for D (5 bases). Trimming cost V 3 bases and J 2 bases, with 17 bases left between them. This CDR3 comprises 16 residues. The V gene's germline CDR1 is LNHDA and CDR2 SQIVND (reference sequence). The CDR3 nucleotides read TGTGCCAGTAGTATGAGTTACGGACAAAGGGCCTACGAGCAGTACTTC. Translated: CASSMSYGQRAYEQYF.

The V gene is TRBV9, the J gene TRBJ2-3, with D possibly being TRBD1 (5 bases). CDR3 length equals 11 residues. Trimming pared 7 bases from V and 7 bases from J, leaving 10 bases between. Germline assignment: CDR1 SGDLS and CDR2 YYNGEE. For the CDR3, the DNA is TGTGCCAGCGGGAAGGGGTATACGCAGTATTTT. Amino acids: CASGKGYTQYF.

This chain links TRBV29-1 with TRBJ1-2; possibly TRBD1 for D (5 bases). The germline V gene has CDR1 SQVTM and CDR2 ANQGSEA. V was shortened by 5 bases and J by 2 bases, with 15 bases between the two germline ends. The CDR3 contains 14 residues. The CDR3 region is CSVQGAGANYGYTF. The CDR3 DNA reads TGCAGCGTTCAGGGTGCAGGAGCAAACTATGGCTACACCTTC.

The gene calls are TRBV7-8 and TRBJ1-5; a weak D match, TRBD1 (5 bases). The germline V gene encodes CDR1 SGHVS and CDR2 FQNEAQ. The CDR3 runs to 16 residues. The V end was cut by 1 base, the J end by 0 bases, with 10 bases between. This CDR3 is CASSLGQSVSNQPQHF. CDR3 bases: TGTGCCAGCAGCTTAGGACAGTCGGTTAGCAATCAGCCCCAGCATTTT.

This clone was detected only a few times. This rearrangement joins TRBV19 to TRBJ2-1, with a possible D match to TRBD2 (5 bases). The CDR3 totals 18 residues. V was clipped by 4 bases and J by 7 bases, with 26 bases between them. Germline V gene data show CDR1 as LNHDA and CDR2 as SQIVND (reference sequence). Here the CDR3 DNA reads TGTGCCAGTAGTACCCTAGGCCAGGTTACCCCACGCGGGAATGAGCAGTTCTTC. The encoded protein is CASSTLGQVTPRGNEQFF.

The CDR3 nucleotides read TGCGCCAGCAGCCAAGACTTAGTGTACGAGCAGTACTTC. This encodes CASSQDLVYEQYF. V and J are TRBV4-3 and TRBJ2-7; D is ambiguous. Trimming took off 0 bases at V and 4 bases at J, with 7 bases between the two ends. This CDR3 is 13 amino acids long. Per germline, CDR1 LGHNA and CDR2 YSLEER.

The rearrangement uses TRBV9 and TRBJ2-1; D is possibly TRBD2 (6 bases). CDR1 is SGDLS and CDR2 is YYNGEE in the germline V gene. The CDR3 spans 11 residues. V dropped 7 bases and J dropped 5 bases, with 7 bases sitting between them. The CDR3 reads CASQRDNEQFF. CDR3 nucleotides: TGTGCCAGCCAGCGGGACAATGAGCAGTTCTTC. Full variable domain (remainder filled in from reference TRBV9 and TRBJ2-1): DSGVTQTPKHLITATGQRVTLRCSPRSGDLSVYWYQQSLDQGLQFLIQYYNGEERAKGNILERFSAQQFPDLHSELNLSSLELGDSALYFCASQRDNEQFFGPGTRLTVL.

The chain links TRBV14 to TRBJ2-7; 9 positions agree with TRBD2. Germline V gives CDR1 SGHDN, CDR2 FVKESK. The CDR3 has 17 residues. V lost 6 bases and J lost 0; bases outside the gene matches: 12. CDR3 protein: CASSPYNPTSGSYEQYF. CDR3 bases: TGTGCCAGCAGTCCATATAACCCGACTAGCGGCTCCTACGAGCAGTACTTC.

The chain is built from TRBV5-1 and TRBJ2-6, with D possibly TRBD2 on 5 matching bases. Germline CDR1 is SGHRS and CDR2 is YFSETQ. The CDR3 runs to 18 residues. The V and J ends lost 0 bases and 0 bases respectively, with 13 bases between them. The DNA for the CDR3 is TGCGCCAGCAGCTTGGAGCGTCGGGGAAGCTCTGGGGCCAACGTCCTGACTTTC. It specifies CASSLERRGSSGANVLTF.

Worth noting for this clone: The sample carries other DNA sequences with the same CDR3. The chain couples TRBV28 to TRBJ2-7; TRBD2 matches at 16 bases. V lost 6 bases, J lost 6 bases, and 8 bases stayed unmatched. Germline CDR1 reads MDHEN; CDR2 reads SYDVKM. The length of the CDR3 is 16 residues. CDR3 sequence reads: CASSKPGLAGGPEQYF. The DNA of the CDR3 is TGTGCCAGCAGCAAACCGGGACTAGCGGGGGGGCCCGAGCAGTACTTC.

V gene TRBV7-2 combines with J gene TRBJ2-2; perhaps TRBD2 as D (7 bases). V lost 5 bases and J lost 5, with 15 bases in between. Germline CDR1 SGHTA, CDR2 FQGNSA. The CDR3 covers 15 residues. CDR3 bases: TGTGCCAGCAGCCAGGGAGGGGGGCATACCGGGGAGCTGTTTTTT. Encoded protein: CASSQGGGHTGELFF.

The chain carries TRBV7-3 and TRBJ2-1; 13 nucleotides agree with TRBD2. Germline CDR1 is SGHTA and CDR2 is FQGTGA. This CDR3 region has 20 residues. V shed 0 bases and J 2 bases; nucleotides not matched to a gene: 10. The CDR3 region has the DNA TGTGCCAGCAGCTTAACCATGAAAGGGACTAGCGGGGCCCCCTACAATGAGCAGTTCTTC. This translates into CASSLTMKGTSGAPYNEQFF.

The CDR3 reads CASSPSGNTEAFF. As DNA, the CDR3 is TGTGCCAGCAGCCCCTCGGGGAACACTGAAGCTTTCTTT. This chain uses TRBV7-9 with TRBJ1-1; no clear D gene. CDR1 is SEHNR and CDR2 is FQNEAQ in the germline V gene (reference sequence). This CDR3 comprises 13 residues. V gave up 5 bases and J gave up 1 base, with 8 bases separating them.

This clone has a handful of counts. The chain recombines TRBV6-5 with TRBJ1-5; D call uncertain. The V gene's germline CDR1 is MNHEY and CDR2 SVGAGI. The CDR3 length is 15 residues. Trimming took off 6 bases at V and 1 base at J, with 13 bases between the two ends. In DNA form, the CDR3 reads TGTGCCAGCAGACCCTACGGGATAAGCAATCAGCCCCAGCATTTT. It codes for CASRPYGISNQPQHF.

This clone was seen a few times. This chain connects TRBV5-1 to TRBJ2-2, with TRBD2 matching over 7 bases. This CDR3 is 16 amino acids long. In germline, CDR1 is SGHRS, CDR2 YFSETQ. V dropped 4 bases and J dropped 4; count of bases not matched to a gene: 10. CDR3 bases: TGCGCCAGCAGCACCGGACTAGTTGTTGGCACCGGGGAGCTGTTTTTT. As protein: CASSTGLVVGTGELFF. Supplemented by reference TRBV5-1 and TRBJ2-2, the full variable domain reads KAGVTQTPRYLIKTRGQQVTLSCSPISGHRSVSWYQQTPGQGLQFLFEYFSETQRNKGNFPGRFSGRQFSNSRSEMNVSTLELGDSALYLCASSTGLVVGTGELFFGEGSRLTVL.

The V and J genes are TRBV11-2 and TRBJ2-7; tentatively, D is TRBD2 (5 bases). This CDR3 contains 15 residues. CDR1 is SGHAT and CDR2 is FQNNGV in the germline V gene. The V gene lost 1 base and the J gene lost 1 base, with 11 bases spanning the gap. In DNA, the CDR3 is TGTGCCAGCAGCTTAGCCCTGGGGAGTTCCTACGAGCAGTACTTC. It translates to CASSLALGSSYEQYF.

Here the CDR3 reads CASSWGVNTEAFF. The CDR3 DNA is TGTGCCAGCAGCTGGGGGGTGAACACTGAAGCTTTCTTT. The chain recombines TRBV5-8 with TRBJ1-1, with D maybe TRBD1 (5 bases). The ends were cut back, 3 bases at V and 0 bases at J, with 6 bases in the middle. Germline CDR1 reads SGHTS; CDR2 reads YDEGEE. The CDR3 contains 13 residues.

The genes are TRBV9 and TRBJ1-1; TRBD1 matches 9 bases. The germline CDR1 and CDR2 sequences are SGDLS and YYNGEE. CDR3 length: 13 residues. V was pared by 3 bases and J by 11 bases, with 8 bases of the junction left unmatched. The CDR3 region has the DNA TGTGCCAGCAGCGATCGACAGGGGGACGCGGCTTTCTTT. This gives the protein CASSDRQGDAAFF.